These 9 T cell receptor beta chains were sequenced from one sample in a study of shared clonotypes between healthy human individuals. The assay was immunoSEQ multiplex PCR, and TCRdb's table has in-frame clones only and misses some. The data hold 2 million to 2.5 million clones, with roughly 93% observed a single time. The material sequenced was naive CD4+ T cells from PBMCs. As for subset: CD45RA+ positively selected. Every receptor here comes from a man between 18 and 29 years old in good health. Some clones in this sample may be carry-over from other donors' samples.

V is TRBV2 and J is TRBJ1-1, with unresolved D. Germline values: CDR1 SNHLY, CDR2 FYNNEI. V lost 8 bases to trimming and J lost 4 bases, with 8 bases between them. This CDR3 region has 11 residues. Here the CDR3 reads CASQELTEAFF. The CDR3, as DNA: TGTGCCAGCCAAGAGCTCACTGAAGCTTTCTTT. Variable domain in full (rest from reference TRBV2 and TRBJ1-1): EPEVTQTPSHQVTQMGQEVILRCVPISNHLYFYWYRQILGQKVEFLVSFYNNEISEKSEIFDDQFSVERPDGSNFTLKIRSTKLEDSAMYFCASQELTEAFFGQGTRLTVV.

Details on this clone: Other DNA sequences within the sample encode an identical CDR3. The V and J genes are TRBV29-1 and TRBJ2-5; no firm D call. The germline V and J ends were trimmed by 7 bases and 2 bases, with 5 bases remaining between them. The CDR3 loop spans 10 amino acids. Germline V lookup: CDR1 SQVTM, CDR2 ANQGSEA. CDR3 region: CSGGQETQYF. The CDR3 bases are TGCAGCGGCGGTCAAGAGACCCAGTACTTC.

V and J are TRBV4-2 and TRBJ2-1; no clear D gene. The V gene's germline CDR1 is LGHNA and CDR2 YNFKEQ. CDR3 length: 15 residues. V was clipped by 1 base and J by 4 bases, with 11 bases between them. In DNA, the CDR3 is TGTGCCAGCAGCCAAGTCGCGAACAGTTACAATGAGCAGTTCTTC. This codes for CASSQVANSYNEQFF.

The V and J genes are TRBV5-1 and TRBJ1-1; 11 bases line up with TRBD1. This CDR3 has 13 amino acids. Looked up from germline, CDR1 is SGHRS and CDR2 is YFSETQ. V was pared by 4 bases and J by 11 bases, with 7 bases of the junction left unmatched. The CDR3 DNA follows: TGCGCCAGCAGCCCAGGGACAGGGGGTAGCGCTTTCTTT. The encoded protein is CASSPGTGGSAFF.

In its sample, this clone was seen once. The chain combines TRBV19 with TRBJ1-1, with D perhaps TRBD1 (5 bases). CDR3 size: 13 residues. CDR1 is LNHDA and CDR2 is SQIVND in the germline V gene (reference sequence). The V and J ends lost 6 bases and 1 base respectively, with 9 bases between them. CDR3 sequence reads: CASSQGRNTEAFF. CDR3 DNA sequence: TGTGCCAGTAGCCAGGGAAGGAACACTGAAGCTTTCTTT.

The chain employs TRBV7-2 and TRBJ2-5; no firm D call. CDR3 length: 14 residues. The germline V and J ends were trimmed by 7 bases and 1 base, with 13 bases remaining between them. CDR1 SGHTA and CDR2 FQGNSA come from the germline V gene. CDR3 amino acids: CASTPQRLQETQYF. CDR3 nucleotide sequence: TGTGCCAGCACCCCCCAGCGACTCCAAGAGACCCAGTACTTC.

This sequence joins TRBV9 and TRBJ2-1, with D maybe TRBD2 (5 bases). Germline-derived CDR1 and CDR2 are SGDLS and YYNGEE. Trimming took 0 bases from V and 7 from J, leaving 14 bases between them. The CDR3 covers 15 residues. The CDR3 reads CASSVGVAQRNEQFF. The CDR3, as DNA: TGTGCCAGCAGCGTAGGAGTAGCGCAAAGAAATGAGCAGTTCTTC.

The chain recombines TRBV9 with TRBJ2-5; 8 bases line up with TRBD1. Per the germline V gene, CDR1 is SGDLS and CDR2 is YYNGEE. V shed 1 base, J shed 2 bases, and the junction held 4 bases outside the gene matches. CDR3 size: 15 residues. Written as DNA, the CDR3 is TGTGCCAGCAGCGTATTAGGGACAGGACAAGAGACCCAGTACTTC. This codes for CASSVLGTGQETQYF.

Regarding this clone: Other DNA variants within this sample encode the same CDR3. The rearrangement uses TRBV7-9 and TRBJ1-1, with D possibly matching TRBD1 (6 bases). This CDR3 contains 13 residues. Trimming removed 3 bases from V and 5 bases from J, with 10 bases in between. Germline V gene lookup returns CDR1 SEHNR and CDR2 FQNEAQ (reference sequence). CDR3 amino acids: CASSLGAGTEAFF. The CDR3 region has the DNA TGTGCCAGCAGCTTGGGGGCGGGGACTGAAGCTTTCTTT.